The present T cell receptor (beta chain) was sequenced within a study of identical twins. MiXCR, run by TCRdb on the 5' RACE reads, gives a single entry per CDR3 protein. Among 200,000 to 250,000 distinct CDR3 sequences, roughly 10% were seen once, and the ten largest hold less than 12%. CDR1 is MNHEY and CDR2 is SVGEGT in the germline V gene. The CDR3 consists of 16 residues. V lost 6 bases, J lost 2 bases, and 7 bases stayed unmatched. In regard to this clonotype: What it binds is unknown.

Overall study results and limits: Low generation probability was overrepresented in out-of-frame alpha sequences shared by twins.

This TCR derives from a man aged 50-59 years in good health. Sequencing was done on a sample of memory T cells sorted from blood. The chain couples TRBV6-2 or TRBV6-3 to TRBJ2-1; TRBD2 matches 10 bases. The CDR3, as DNA: TGTGCCAGCAGACCTGGGACTAGCGTGACCTACAATGAGCAGTTCTTC. It translates to CASRPGTSVTYNEQFF.